Included here is one T cell receptor beta chain sequence, with context. Its antigen is unidentified. Alongside a J-beta primer mix, a sample-barcoded 5' primer served in a second PCR lasting about 6 to 12 cycles. TCRdb used MiXCR to reprocess the 5' RACE reads, holding one entry per CDR3 protein. The sample lists about 800,000 distinct CDR3 sequences; 55% to 75% were seen once. These data come from a study of blood T cells in healthy people across ages. General study findings and limits: The study found TCR beta diversity correlated strongly with naive T cell percentage. Unsorted PBMCs blocked a conclusive comparison of naive and antigen-experienced cells. The donors' CMV status was not determined, possibly confounding changes in expanded clonotypes.

The germline CDR1 and CDR2 sequences are DFQATT and SNEGSKA (reference sequence). This CDR3 is 14 amino acids long. The germline V and J ends were trimmed by 5 bases and 4 bases, with 16 bases remaining between them. The chain recombines TRBV20-1 with TRBJ2-3; D unclear. What was sequenced was blood. The receptor was derived from a man aged 25 to 40 in good health. Here the CDR3 DNA reads TGCAGTGCTCCCCGAGCGTTGGGCGCAGATACGCAGTATTTT. Its protein product is CSAPRALGADTQYF.